Listed here are 26 T cell receptor beta chains from one sample, sequenced in a study of PD-L1 blockade in urothelial cancer. Repertoires were generated with immunoSEQ multiplex PCR, while TCRdb's copy carries only in-frame clones and drops some. The data show some 120,000 clones, with roughly 91% seen just once and 1.5% to 2% held by the top ten. Time point given: peripheral blood 6 weeks after treatment start. Sequenced material: PBMCs, taken around atezolizumab (anti-PD-L1) treatment. Receptors were obtained from a man in his sixties with urothelial cancer.

The chain carries TRBV27 and TRBJ2-5; TRBD2 is a possible D gene (5 bases). V was clipped by 7 bases and J by 9 bases, with 18 bases between them. CDR1 is MNHEY, CDR2 SMNVEV, per germline (reference sequence). The CDR3 totals 13 residues. The CDR3 DNA reads as TGTGCCAGCACACCACACGGAGGTGGGGCCCAGTACTTC. The encoded protein is CASTPHGGGAQYF.

The chain couples TRBV7-9 to TRBJ2-3, with a possible D match to TRBD1 (5 bases). The germline V and J ends were trimmed by 4 bases and 3 bases, with 17 bases remaining between them. The CDR3 totals 16 residues. In germline, CDR1 is SEHNR, CDR2 FQNEAQ (reference sequence). The CDR3 DNA reads as TGTGCCAGCAGCTCCTCGCAGGGATGGCTAACAGATACGCAGTATTTT. Translation: CASSSSQGWLTDTQYF.

This chain's CDR3 is CASSFRTSGGTTQYF. The DNA for the CDR3 is TGTGCCAGCAGCTTCCGGACTAGCGGGGGGACTACGCAGTATTTT. This sequence joins TRBV28 and TRBJ2-3, with 14 bases identical to TRBD2. With 6 bases clipped from V and 8 bases from J, the junction kept 7 bases outside the gene matches. The CDR3 contains 15 residues. CDR1 MDHEN and CDR2 SYDVKM come from the germline V gene.

V gene TRBV5-4 combines with J gene TRBJ2-3; D is possibly TRBD2 (7 bases). This CDR3 contains 14 residues. The V end was cut by 2 bases, the J end by 5 bases, with 12 bases between. Germline CDR1 reads SGHNT; CDR2 reads YYREEE (reference sequence). This chain's CDR3 is CASSFRGALDTQYF. The CDR3 DNA reads as TGTGCCAGCAGCTTCCGGGGGGCCCTAGATACGCAGTATTTT.

The sample holds one count of this clone. This chain links TRBV5-1 with TRBJ2-7, with a tentative D call TRBD1 (5 bases). Germline V gene sequence: CDR1 SGHRS, CDR2 YFSETQ. V was pared by 0 bases and J by 3 bases, with 13 bases between. This CDR3 contains 15 residues. DNA for the CDR3: TGCGCCAGCAGCTTGGAGTCAGGGATTGGCTACGAGCAGTACTTC. Encoded protein: CASSLESGIGYEQYF.

The CDR3 loop is CASSPTGGKQETQYF. CDR3 sequence (DNA): TGCGCCAGCAGCCCGACGGGCGGGAAACAAGAGACCCAGTACTTC. V is TRBV5-1 and J is TRBJ2-5, with a possible D match to TRBD2 (6 bases). Germline lookup yields CDR1 SGHRS and CDR2 YFSETQ. The CDR3 sequence is 15 residues long. With 4 bases removed from V and 2 bases from J, the gap between germline ends came to 15 bases.

The genes are TRBV25-1 and TRBJ1-1; TRBD1 might be the D (6 bases). CDR1 MGHDK and CDR2 SYGVNS come from the germline V gene. The CDR3 has 12 amino acids. Trimming cost V 8 bases and J 11 bases, with 18 bases left between them. The CDR3 DNA reads TGTGCCAGCCAAGGAAGGCCGAGGGGGGCTTTCTTT. Amino acid sequence: CASQGRPRGAFF. Looking up the rest from reference TRBV25-1 and TRBJ1-1 gives the full variable domain: EADIYQTPRYLVIGTGKKITLECSQTMGHDKMYWYQQDPGMELHLIHYSYGVNSTEKGDLSSESTVSRIRTEHFPLTLESARPSHTSQYLCASQGRPRGAFFGQGTRLTVV.

This chain connects TRBV10-3 to TRBJ2-4; the D gene is possibly TRBD2 (5 bases). Deletions cut 5 bases from V and 3 bases from J, with 11 bases between. The CDR3 sequence is 14 residues long. Germline values: CDR1 ENHRY, CDR2 SYGVKD. CDR3 residues: CAISQEVGKNIQYF. CDR3 in DNA: TGTGCCATCAGTCAGGAGGTTGGCAAAAACATTCAGTACTTC.

The chain has TRBV19 and TRBJ2-1, with TRBD2 matching 10 bases. Per the germline V gene, CDR1 is LNHDA and CDR2 is SQIVND (reference sequence). The CDR3 contains 15 residues. Unmatched junction bases numbered 4, after V lost 3 bases and J lost 5 bases. The CDR3 DNA is TGTGCCAGTAGTATGGCTAGCGGGGGCAACAATGAGCAGTTCTTC. Translating it yields CASSMASGGNNEQFF.

The chain links TRBV30 to TRBJ2-2, with TRBD1 matching over 12 bases. V was pared by 1 base and J by 8 bases, with 5 bases of the junction left unmatched. Per the germline V gene, CDR1 is GTSNPN and CDR2 is SVGIG (reference sequence). The CDR3 contains 15 residues. In nucleotides, the CDR3 is TGTGCCTGGAGTGACCGGGACAGGGGGCTGGGGGAGCTGTTTTTT. This gives the protein CAWSDRDRGLGELFF. Supplemented by reference TRBV30 and TRBJ2-2, the full variable domain reads SQTIHQWPATLVQPVGSPLSLECTVEGTSNPNLYWYRQAAGRGLQLLFYSVGIGQISSEVPQNLSASRPQDRQFILSSKKLLLSDSGFYLCAWSDRDRGLGELFFGEGSRLTVL.

The V gene is TRBV27, the J gene TRBJ2-7, with D maybe TRBD1 (5 bases). Germline V gene sequence: CDR1 MNHEY, CDR2 SMNVEV (reference sequence). The V end lost 7 bases, the J end lost 6 bases, and 19 bases lay between the germline ends. CDR3 length equals 14 residues. CDR3 nucleotide sequence: TGTGCCAGCACTTCTGGATCAGGGCTCCGCGAGCAGTACTTC. This sequence encodes CASTSGSGLREQYF.

As concerns this clone: A junction boundary mismatches the germline segment, possibly from a read error. The V gene is TRBV6-1, the J gene TRBJ2-1; a possible D gene is TRBD2 (7 bases). The CDR3 has 13 residues. Germline V gene lookup returns CDR1 MNHNS and CDR2 SASEGT. CDR3 DNA sequence: TGCGCCTCGGGGGGCAGCTCCTACAATGAGCAGTTCTTC. Translated, it gives CASGGSSYNEQFF.

This clone has a single count. V gene TRBV29-1 combines with J gene TRBJ2-6, with D maybe TRBD2 (6 bases). CDR1 is SQVTM, CDR2 ANQGSEA, per germline. V shed 1 base and J shed 3 bases, with 13 bases lying between them. CDR3 size: 16 residues. The CDR3 DNA sequence: TGCAGCGTTGAAGTCCCCGGGGGTGGTGGGGCCAACGTCCTGACTTTC. Its translation: CSVEVPGGGGANVLTF.

This chain links TRBV27 with TRBJ2-2, with 10 bases lining up with TRBD2. With V trimmed by 3 bases and J by 5 bases, 3 bases remained unmatched. The CDR3 loop spans 15 amino acids. Germline V gene lookup returns CDR1 MNHEY and CDR2 SMNVEV (reference sequence). The CDR3 protein is CASSFLAGATGELFF. As DNA, the CDR3 is TGTGCCAGCAGTTTTCTAGCGGGAGCTACCGGGGAGCTGTTTTTT.

J is TRBJ2-3 and V is TRBV4-1; 7 nucleotides agree with TRBD1. CDR1 and CDR2 from the germline V gene are MGHRA and YSYEKL. This CDR3 is 14 amino acids long. The V segment lost 4 bases and the J segment 2 bases; nucleotides outside the gene matches: 3. Here the CDR3 reads CASSPGQFTDTQYF. CDR3 sequence (DNA): TGCGCCAGCAGCCCGGGACAGTTCACAGATACGCAGTATTTT.

The V call is TRBV9, the J call TRBJ1-3; TRBD1 might be the D (6 bases). V was shortened by 3 bases and J by 2 bases, with 18 bases between the two germline ends. The CDR3 sequence is 17 residues long. Germline V gives CDR1 SGDLS, CDR2 YYNGEE. This CDR3 reads CASSADSDSLAGNTIYF. CDR3 coding DNA: TGTGCCAGCAGCGCCGACTCGGACAGTTTAGCTGGAAACACCATATATTTT.

The chain is built from TRBV6-5 and TRBJ2-5; weak D call: TRBD2 (7 bases). V lost 3 bases and J lost 5, with 19 bases in between. This CDR3 has 16 residues. In germline, CDR1 is MNHEY, CDR2 SVGAGI. CDR3 nucleotides: TGTGCCAGCAGTTATGGTCGGGGGGCCCTCGGGGAGACCCAGTACTTC. Translation: CASSYGRGALGETQYF.

The genes are TRBV29-1 and TRBJ2-7; 9 bases are shared with TRBD1. With 7 bases clipped from V and 2 bases from J, the junction kept 3 bases outside the gene matches. The CDR3 totals 12 residues. Germline V CDR1 and CDR2: SQVTM, ANQGSEA. The CDR3 region is CSAGQGTYEQYF. CDR3 coding DNA: TGCAGCGCCGGACAGGGGACCTACGAGCAGTACTTC.

The V and J genes are TRBV2 and TRBJ2-7; 11 bases agree with TRBD1. This CDR3 is built from 13 residues. CDR1 and CDR2 from the germline V gene are SNHLY and FYNNEI. Trimming cost V 7 bases and J 6 bases; bases outside gene matches: 5. CDR3 protein: CASTRTGGGEQYF. The CDR3 coding sequence is TGTGCCAGCACCCGGACAGGGGGCGGCGAGCAGTACTTC.

V gene TRBV5-4 combines with J gene TRBJ2-3, with unresolved D. Germline V lookup: CDR1 SGHNT, CDR2 YYREEE (reference sequence). V was clipped by 0 bases and J by 2 bases, with 7 bases between them. This CDR3 spans 14 amino acids. The CDR3 DNA sequence: TGTGCCAGCAGCTTGGGGGCCACCACAGATACGCAGTATTTT. It is translated as CASSLGATTDTQYF.

This chain uses TRBV29-1 with TRBJ2-7, with 9 bases that match TRBD2. V was clipped by 6 bases and J by 1 base; unmatched bases: 4. Germline V gene lookup returns CDR1 SQVTM and CDR2 ANQGSEA. This CDR3 contains 13 residues. In DNA, the CDR3 is TGCAGCGTCCGGACTAGCGCTTCCTACGAGCAGTACTTC. Protein sequence: CSVRTSASYEQYF.

The chain joins TRBV7-9 to TRBJ1-1; the D gene is possibly TRBD1 (5 bases). The germline V gene has CDR1 SEHNR and CDR2 FQNEAQ (reference sequence). This CDR3 region has 14 residues. Trimming stripped 3 bases from V and 3 bases from J, with 11 bases between. The CDR3 loop is CASSFFSRDTEAFF. In nucleotides, the CDR3 is TGTGCCAGCAGCTTTTTTAGCAGGGACACTGAAGCTTTCTTT.

V is TRBV27 and J is TRBJ1-3; D might be TRBD1 (5 bases). The CDR3 sequence is 15 residues long. The germline CDR1 and CDR2 sequences are MNHEY and SMNVEV (reference sequence). V lost 2 bases and J lost 2, with 10 bases in between. The CDR3 sequence: CASSLQGFPGNTIYF. DNA for the CDR3: TGTGCCAGCAGTTTACAGGGTTTCCCTGGAAACACCATATATTTT.

The CDR3 sequence is CASSPLAMGGETDTQYF. The CDR3 DNA reads TGTGCCAGCTCACCACTCGCCATGGGCGGGGAAACAGATACGCAGTATTTT. The chain recombines TRBV18 with TRBJ2-3, with D possibly TRBD2 on 6 matching bases. CDR1 and CDR2 from the germline V gene are KGHSH and LQKENI. V was shortened by 1 base and J by 3 bases, with 17 bases between the two germline ends. This CDR3 has 17 residues.

V is TRBV19 and J is TRBJ2-7; D might be TRBD1 (5 bases). Trimming removed 9 bases from V and 6 bases from J, with 15 bases in between. Per the germline V gene, CDR1 is LNHDA and CDR2 is SQIVND (reference sequence). The CDR3 length is 12 residues. CDR3 in DNA: TGTGCCAGCAAAACAGGCGTAGGCGAGCAGTACTTC. Encoded protein: CASKTGVGEQYF. The complete variable domain, with remaining parts taken from reference TRBV19 and TRBJ2-7, reads DGGITQSPKYLFRKEGQNVTLSCEQNLNHDAMYWYRQDPGQGLRLIYYSQIVNDFQKGDIAEGYSVSREKKESFPLTVTSAQKNPTAFYLCASKTGVGEQYFGPGTRLTVT.

The CDR3 region is CASSLGQGKNIQYF. CDR3 DNA sequence: TGTGCCAGCAGCTTAGGGCAGGGAAAAAACATTCAGTACTTC. The chain has TRBV7-9 and TRBJ2-4; tentatively, D is TRBD1 (5 bases). Germline V gives CDR1 SEHNR, CDR2 FQNEAQ (reference sequence). V was clipped by 1 base and J by 4 bases, with 8 bases between them. The CDR3 loop spans 14 amino acids.